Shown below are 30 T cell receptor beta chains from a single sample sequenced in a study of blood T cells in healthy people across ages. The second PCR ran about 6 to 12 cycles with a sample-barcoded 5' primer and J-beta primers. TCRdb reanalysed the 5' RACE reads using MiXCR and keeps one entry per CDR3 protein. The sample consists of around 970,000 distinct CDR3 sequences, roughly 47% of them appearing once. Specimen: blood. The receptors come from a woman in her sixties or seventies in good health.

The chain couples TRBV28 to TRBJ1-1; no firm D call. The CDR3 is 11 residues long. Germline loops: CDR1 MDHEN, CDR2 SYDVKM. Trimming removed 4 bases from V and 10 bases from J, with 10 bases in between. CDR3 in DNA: TGTGCCAGCAGTTATGGTTGTGGAGCTTTCTTT. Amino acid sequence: CASSYGCGAFF.

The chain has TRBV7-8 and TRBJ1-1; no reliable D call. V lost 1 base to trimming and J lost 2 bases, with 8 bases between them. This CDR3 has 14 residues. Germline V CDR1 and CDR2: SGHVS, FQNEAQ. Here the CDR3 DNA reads TGTGCCAGCAGCTTAGATTACAGCAACACTGAAGCTTTCTTT. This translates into CASSLDYSNTEAFF.

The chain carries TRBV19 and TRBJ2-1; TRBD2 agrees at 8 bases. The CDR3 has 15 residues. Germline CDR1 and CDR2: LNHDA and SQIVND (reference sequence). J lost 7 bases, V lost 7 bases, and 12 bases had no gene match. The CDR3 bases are TGTGCCAGTACCGATCGGGCGGGAGGTATTAATGAGCAGTTCTTC. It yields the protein CASTDRAGGINEQFF.

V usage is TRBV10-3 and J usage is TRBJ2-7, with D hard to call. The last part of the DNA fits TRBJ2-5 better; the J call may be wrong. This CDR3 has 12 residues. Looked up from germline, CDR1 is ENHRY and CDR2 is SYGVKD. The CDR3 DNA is TGTGCCATCAGTGACTCTGGAGAGACCCAGTACTTC. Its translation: CAISDSGETQYF.

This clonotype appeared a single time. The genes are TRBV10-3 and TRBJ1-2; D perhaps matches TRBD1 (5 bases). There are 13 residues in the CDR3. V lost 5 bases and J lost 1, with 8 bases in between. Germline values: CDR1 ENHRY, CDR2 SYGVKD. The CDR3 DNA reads TGTGCCATCAGTTTCGACAGTAACTATGGCTACACCTTC. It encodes CAISFDSNYGYTF.

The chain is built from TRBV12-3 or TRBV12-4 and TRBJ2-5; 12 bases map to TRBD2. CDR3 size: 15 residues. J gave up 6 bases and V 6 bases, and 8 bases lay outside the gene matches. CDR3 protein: CASRLAGGEFKTQYF. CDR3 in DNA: TGTGCCAGCAGACTAGCGGGAGGAGAGTTCAAGACCCAGTACTTC.

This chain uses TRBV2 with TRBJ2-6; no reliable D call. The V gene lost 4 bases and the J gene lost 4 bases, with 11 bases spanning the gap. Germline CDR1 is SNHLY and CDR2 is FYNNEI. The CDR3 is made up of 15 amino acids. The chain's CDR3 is CASSVRVEGANVLTF. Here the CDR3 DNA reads TGTGCCAGCAGTGTCCGGGTAGAAGGGGCCAACGTCCTGACTTTC.

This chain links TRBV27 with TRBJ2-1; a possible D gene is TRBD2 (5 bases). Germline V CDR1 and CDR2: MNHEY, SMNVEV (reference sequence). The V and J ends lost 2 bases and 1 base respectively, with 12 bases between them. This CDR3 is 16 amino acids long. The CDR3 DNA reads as TGTGCCAGCAGTTTACCGGGGAAAGTTTCCTACAATGAGCAGTTCTTC. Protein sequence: CASSLPGKVSYNEQFF.

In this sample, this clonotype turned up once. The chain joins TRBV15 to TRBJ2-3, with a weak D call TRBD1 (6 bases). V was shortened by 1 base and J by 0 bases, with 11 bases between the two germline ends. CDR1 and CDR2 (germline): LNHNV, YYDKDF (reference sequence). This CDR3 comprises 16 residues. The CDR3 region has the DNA TGTGCCACCAGCAGAGTAGGGACACCTAGCACAGATACGCAGTATTTT. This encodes CATSRVGTPSTDTQYF.

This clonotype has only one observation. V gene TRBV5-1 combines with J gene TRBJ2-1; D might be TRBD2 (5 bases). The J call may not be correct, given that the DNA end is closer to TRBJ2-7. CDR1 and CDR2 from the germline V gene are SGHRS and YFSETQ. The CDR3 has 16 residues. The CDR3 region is CASSLESVGDFYEQYF. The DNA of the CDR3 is TGCGCCAGCAGCTTGGAGAGTGTGGGAGATTTCTACGAGCAGTACTTC.

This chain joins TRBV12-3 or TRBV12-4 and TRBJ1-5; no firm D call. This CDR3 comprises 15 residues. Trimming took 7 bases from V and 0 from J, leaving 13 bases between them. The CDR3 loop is CASTLAGYSNQPQHF. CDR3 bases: TGTGCCAGCACCCTAGCGGGTTATAGCAATCAGCCCCAGCATTTT.

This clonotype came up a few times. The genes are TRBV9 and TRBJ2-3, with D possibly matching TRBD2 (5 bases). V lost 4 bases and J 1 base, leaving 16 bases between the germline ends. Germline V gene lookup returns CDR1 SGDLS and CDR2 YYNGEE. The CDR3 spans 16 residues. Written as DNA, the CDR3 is TGTGCCAGCAGCCCTCGGGGTGATGGGGGCACAGATACGCAGTATTTT. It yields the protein CASSPRGDGGTDTQYF.

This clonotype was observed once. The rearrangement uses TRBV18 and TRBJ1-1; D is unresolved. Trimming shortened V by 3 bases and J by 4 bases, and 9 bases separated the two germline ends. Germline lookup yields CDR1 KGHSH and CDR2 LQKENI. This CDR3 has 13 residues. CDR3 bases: TGTGCCAGCTCACCCAGGAGCGGCACTGAAGCTTTCTTT. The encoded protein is CASSPRSGTEAFF.

Here the CDR3 DNA reads TGTGCCAGCAGCTTAGGGACACATACCGCAGATACGCAGTATTTT. Encoded protein: CASSLGTHTADTQYF. V gene TRBV7-8 combines with J gene TRBJ2-3; possible D gene TRBD1, 5 bases. The CDR3 is 15 residues long. Trimming left V 1 base short and J 4 bases short, with 12 bases between. Germline V gene data show CDR1 as SGHVS and CDR2 as FQNEAQ.

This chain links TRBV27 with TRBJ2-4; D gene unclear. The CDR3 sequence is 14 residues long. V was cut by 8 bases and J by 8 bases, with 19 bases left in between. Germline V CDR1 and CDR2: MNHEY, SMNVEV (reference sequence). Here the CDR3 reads CASRVAGASDIQYF. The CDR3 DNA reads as TGTGCCAGCCGTGTTGCCGGAGCTTCGGACATTCAGTACTTC.

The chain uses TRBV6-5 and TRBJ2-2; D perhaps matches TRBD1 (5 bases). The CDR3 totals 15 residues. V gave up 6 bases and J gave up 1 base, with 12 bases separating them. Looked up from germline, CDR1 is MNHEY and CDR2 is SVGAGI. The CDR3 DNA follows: TGTGCCAGCAGAGGACACCACTTGAACACCGGGGAGCTGTTTTTT. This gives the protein CASRGHHLNTGELFF.

The CDR3 DNA sequence: TGTGCCTGGAGTGTACTCCGAAACGGTGGTTCCTATGGCTACACCTTC. Translating it yields CAWSVLRNGGSYGYTF. The chain carries TRBV30 and TRBJ1-2; D is undetermined. The CDR3 sequence is 16 residues long. Per germline, CDR1 GTSNPN and CDR2 SVGIG (reference sequence). Trimming cost V 0 bases and J 4 bases, with 18 bases left between them.

In nucleotides, the CDR3 is TGCGCCAGCAGCCAGACCTTTAGTTACGAGCAGTACTTC. Translating gives CASSQTFSYEQYF. The chain is built from TRBV4-3 and TRBJ2-7; D call uncertain. Germline V gene data show CDR1 as LGHNA and CDR2 as YSLEER. Trimming shortened V by 3 bases and J by 4 bases, and 10 bases separated the two germline ends. The CDR3 is 13 amino acids.

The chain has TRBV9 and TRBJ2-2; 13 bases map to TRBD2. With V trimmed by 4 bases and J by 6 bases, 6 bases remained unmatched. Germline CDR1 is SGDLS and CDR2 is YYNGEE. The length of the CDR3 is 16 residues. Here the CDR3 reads CASSPTSGRAAGELFF. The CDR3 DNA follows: TGTGCCAGCAGCCCCACTAGCGGGAGGGCCGCCGGGGAGCTGTTTTTT.

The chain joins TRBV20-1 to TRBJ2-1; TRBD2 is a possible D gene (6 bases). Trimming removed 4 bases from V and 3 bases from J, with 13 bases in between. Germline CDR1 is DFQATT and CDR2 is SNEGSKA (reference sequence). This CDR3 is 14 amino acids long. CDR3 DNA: TGCAGTGCTACTACTAAGGGAGGCTACAATGAGCAGTTCTTC. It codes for CSATTKGGYNEQFF.

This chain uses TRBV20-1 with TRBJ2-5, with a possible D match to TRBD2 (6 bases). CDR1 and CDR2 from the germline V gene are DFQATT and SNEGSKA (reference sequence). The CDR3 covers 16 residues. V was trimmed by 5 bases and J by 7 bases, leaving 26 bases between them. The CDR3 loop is CSAPTMFGGGMGTQYF. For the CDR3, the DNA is TGCAGTGCTCCTACCATGTTCGGGGGTGGAATGGGGACCCAGTACTTC.

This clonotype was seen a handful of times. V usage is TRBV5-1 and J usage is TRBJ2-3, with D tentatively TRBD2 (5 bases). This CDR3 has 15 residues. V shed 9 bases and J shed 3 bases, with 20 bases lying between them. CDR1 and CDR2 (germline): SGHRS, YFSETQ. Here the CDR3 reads CATRRRAVRTDTQYF. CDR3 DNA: TGCGCCACCAGAAGGCGGGCAGTACGTACAGATACGCAGTATTTT.

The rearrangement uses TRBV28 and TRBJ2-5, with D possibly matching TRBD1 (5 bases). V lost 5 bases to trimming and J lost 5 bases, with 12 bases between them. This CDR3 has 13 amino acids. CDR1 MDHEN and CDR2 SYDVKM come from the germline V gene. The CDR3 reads CASSLQVPETQYF. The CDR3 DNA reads TGTGCCAGCAGTCTACAGGTCCCGGAGACCCAGTACTTC.

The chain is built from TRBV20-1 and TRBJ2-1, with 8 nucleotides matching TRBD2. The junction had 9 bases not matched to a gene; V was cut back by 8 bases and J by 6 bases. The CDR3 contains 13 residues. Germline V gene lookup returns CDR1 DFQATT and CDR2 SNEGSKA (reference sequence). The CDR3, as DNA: TGCAGTTACCCGGGACTAGGTCCCAATGAGCAGTTCTTC. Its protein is CSYPGLGPNEQFF.

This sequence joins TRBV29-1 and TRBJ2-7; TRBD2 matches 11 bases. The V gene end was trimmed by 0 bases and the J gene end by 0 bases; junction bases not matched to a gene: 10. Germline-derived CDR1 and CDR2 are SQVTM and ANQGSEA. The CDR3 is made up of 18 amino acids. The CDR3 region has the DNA TGCAGCGTTGAAGAGATTGGTAGCGGGAGGGTAAGCTCCTACGAGCAGTACTTC. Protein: CSVEEIGSGRVSSYEQYF.

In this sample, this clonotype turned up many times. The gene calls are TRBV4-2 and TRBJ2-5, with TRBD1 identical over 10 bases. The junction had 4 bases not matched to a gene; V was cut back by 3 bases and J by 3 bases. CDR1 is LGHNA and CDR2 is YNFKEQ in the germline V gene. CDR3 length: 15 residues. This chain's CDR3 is CASSQGTGVEETQYF. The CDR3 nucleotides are TGTGCCAGCAGCCAGGGGACAGGGGTTGAAGAGACCCAGTACTTC.

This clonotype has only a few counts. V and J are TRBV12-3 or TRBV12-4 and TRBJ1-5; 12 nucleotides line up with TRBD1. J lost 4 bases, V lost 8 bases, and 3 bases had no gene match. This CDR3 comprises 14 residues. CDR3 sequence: CASGTGGGNQPQHF. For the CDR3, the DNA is TGTGCCAGCGGGACAGGGGGCGGGAATCAGCCCCAGCATTTT.

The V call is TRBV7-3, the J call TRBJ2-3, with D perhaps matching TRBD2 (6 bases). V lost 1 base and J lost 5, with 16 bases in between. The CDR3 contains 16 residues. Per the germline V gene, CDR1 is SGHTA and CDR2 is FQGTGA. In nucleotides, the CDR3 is TGTGCCAGCAGCTTAAACCCCATGGGAGCGGGAGATACGCAGTATTTT. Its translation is CASSLNPMGAGDTQYF.

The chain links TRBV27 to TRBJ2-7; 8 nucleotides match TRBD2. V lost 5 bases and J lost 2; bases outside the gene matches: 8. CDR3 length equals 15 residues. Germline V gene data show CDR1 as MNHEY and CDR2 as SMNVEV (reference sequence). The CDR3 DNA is TGTGCCAGCAGTCCCGGGAGGGTAGGAGCCTACGAGCAGTACTTC. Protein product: CASSPGRVGAYEQYF.

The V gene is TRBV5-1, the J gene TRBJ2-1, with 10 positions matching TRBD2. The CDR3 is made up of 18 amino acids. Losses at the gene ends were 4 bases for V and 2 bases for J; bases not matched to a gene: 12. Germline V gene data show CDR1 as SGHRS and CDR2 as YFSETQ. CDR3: CASSPGLAGVGPYNEQFF. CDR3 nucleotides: TGCGCCAGCAGCCCAGGGCTAGCGGGAGTTGGGCCCTACAATGAGCAGTTCTTC.